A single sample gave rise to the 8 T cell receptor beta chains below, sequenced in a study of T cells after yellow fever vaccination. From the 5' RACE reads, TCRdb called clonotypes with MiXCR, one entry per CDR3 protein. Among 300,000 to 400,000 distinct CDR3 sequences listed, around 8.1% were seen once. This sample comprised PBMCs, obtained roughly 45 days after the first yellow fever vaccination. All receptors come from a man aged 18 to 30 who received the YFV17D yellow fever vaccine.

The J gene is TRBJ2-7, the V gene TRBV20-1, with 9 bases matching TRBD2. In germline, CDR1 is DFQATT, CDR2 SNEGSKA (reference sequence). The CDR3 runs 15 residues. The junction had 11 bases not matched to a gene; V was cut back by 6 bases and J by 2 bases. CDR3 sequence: CSAPGGGGATYEQYF. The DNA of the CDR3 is TGCAGTGCCCCCGGGGGCGGGGGGGCAACCTACGAGCAGTACTTC.

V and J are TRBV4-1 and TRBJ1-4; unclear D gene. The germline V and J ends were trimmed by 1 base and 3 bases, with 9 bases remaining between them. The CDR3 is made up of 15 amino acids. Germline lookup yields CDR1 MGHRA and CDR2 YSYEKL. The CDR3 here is CASSQAAAANEKLFF. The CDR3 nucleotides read TGCGCCAGCAGCCAAGCGGCTGCGGCTAATGAAAAACTGTTTTTT.

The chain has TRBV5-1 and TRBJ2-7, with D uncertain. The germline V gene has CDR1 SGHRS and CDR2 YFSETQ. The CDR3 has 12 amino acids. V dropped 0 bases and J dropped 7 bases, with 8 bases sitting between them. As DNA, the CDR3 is TGCGCCAGCAGCTTGGACATCGGGGAGCAGTACTTC. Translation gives CASSLDIGEQYF.

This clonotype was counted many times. CDR3: CASTSPRGGVGQPQHF. CDR3 sequence (DNA): TGTGCCAGTACCTCCCCGAGGGGAGGGGTAGGTCAGCCCCAGCATTTT. The chain is built from TRBV19 and TRBJ1-5; weak D call: TRBD1 (5 bases). There are 16 residues in the CDR3. Between the trimmed V and J ends, which lost 7 bases and 6 bases, there was a span of 22 bases. In germline, CDR1 is LNHDA, CDR2 SQIVND (reference sequence).

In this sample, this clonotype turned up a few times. For the CDR3, the DNA is TGCAGTGCTGAAGGACGGATTAGCGGGGGAGTGGTCGGGGAGCAGTACTTC. As protein: CSAEGRISGGVVGEQYF. The chain employs TRBV20-1 and TRBJ2-7; 9 nucleotides match TRBD2. Germline V gene lookup returns CDR1 DFQATT and CDR2 SNEGSKA (reference sequence). With V trimmed by 5 bases and J by 7 bases, 21 bases remained unmatched. This CDR3 comprises 17 residues.

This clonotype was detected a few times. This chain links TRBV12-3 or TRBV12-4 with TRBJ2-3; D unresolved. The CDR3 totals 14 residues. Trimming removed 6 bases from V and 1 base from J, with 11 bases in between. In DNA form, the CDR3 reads TGTGCCAGCAGGAAGGAACACCGCACAGATACGCAGTATTTT. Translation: CASRKEHRTDTQYF.

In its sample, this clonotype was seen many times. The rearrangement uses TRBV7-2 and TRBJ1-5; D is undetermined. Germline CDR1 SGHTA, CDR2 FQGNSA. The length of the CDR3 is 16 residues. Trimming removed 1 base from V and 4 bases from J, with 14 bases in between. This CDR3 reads CASSLGGGAGNQPQHF. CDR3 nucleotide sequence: TGTGCCAGCAGCTTAGGAGGTGGCGCGGGAAATCAGCCCCAGCATTTT.

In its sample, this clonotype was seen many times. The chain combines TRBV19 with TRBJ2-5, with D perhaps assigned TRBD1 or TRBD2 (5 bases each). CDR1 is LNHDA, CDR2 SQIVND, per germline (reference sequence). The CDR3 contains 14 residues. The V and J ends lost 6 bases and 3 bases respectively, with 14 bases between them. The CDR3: CASSGASGKETQYF. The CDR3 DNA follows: TGTGCCAGTAGCGGGGCGTCAGGGAAAGAGACCCAGTACTTC.